The 19 T cell receptor beta chains presented below share a single source sample, sequenced in a study of T cell responses to AZD1222 COVID-19 vaccine. Sequencing was performed with immunoSEQ multiplex PCR; in TCRdb, only in-frame clones are kept and a portion is missing. The sample holds 70,000 to 95,000 clones, 75% to 95% seen once. Sequenced here: peripheral blood, sampled 28 days after the second AZD1222 dose. Source of these receptors: an adult who received the AZD1222 COVID-19 vaccine.

V and J are TRBV19 and TRBJ1-6; 7 nucleotides line up with TRBD1. The trim removed 5 bases at V and 7 bases at J, leaving 8 bases unmatched. CDR3 size: 15 residues. CDR1 and CDR2 (germline): LNHDA, SQIVND (reference sequence). Written as DNA, the CDR3 is TGTGCCAGTAGTCTGCAGACAGGGTTGAATTCACCCCTCCACTTT. Protein sequence: CASSLQTGLNSPLHF.

V usage is TRBV6-5 and J usage is TRBJ2-7; TRBD1 matches 7 bases. CDR3 size: 15 residues. With V trimmed by 6 bases and J by 0 bases, 8 bases remained unmatched. CDR1 is MNHEY and CDR2 is SVGAGI in the germline V gene. CDR3 in DNA: TGTGCCAGCAGCGCCGGGACAGCCTACTCCTACGAGCAGTACTTC. Amino acid sequence: CASSAGTAYSYEQYF.

The genes are TRBV2 and TRBJ2-1; TRBD2 aligns across 9 bases. CDR3 length: 17 amino acids. Germline V lookup: CDR1 SNHLY, CDR2 FYNNEI. V gave up 0 bases and J gave up 1 base; unmatched junction bases: 4. This CDR3 reads CASSEAASGISYNEQFF. Here the CDR3 DNA reads TGTGCCAGCAGTGAAGCGGCTAGCGGGATATCCTACAATGAGCAGTTCTTC.

The rearrangement joins TRBV18 to TRBJ1-4; D uncertain. Between the trimmed V and J ends, which lost 6 bases and 2 bases, there was a span of 10 bases. The CDR3 consists of 14 residues. Per germline, CDR1 KGHSH and CDR2 LQKENI. In nucleotides, the CDR3 is TGTGCCAGCTCCCCCCGCAGTACTAATGAAAAACTGTTTTTT. Amino acids: CASSPRSTNEKLFF. Supplemented by reference TRBV18 and TRBJ1-4, the full variable domain reads NAGVMQNPRHLVRRRGQEARLRCSPMKGHSHVYWYRQLPEEGLKFMVYLQKENIIDESGMPKERFSAEFPKEGPSILRIQQVVRGDSAAYFCASSPRSTNEKLFFGSGTQLSVL.

The CDR3 nucleotides read TGTGCCAGCAGTTTATGGAAAACCAGCAATCAGCCCCAGCATTTT. It translates to CASSLWKTSNQPQHF. The chain recombines TRBV28 with TRBJ1-5; D not resolved. V was shortened by 0 bases and J by 1 base, with 7 bases between the two germline ends. The length of the CDR3 is 15 residues. The germline gives CDR1 MDHEN, CDR2 SYDVKM. The whole variable domain, remainder taken from reference TRBV28 and TRBJ1-5, is DVKVTQSSRYLVKRTGEKVFLECVQDMDHENMFWYRQDPGLGLRLIYFSYDVKMKEKGDIPEGYSVSREKKERFSLILESASTNQTSMYLCASSLWKTSNQPQHFGDGTRLSIL.

The rearrangement uses TRBV19 and TRBJ2-6, with D unresolved. Germline loops: CDR1 LNHDA, CDR2 SQIVND (reference sequence). V lost 7 bases to trimming and J lost 0 bases, with 13 bases between them. The CDR3 is 16 residues long. CDR3 bases: TGTGCCAGTAAGGATTTCCTTGCCTCTGGGGCCAACGTCCTGACTTTC. This encodes CASKDFLASGANVLTF. The whole variable domain, filled in from reference TRBV19 and TRBJ2-6, reads DGGITQSPKYLFRKEGQNVTLSCEQNLNHDAMYWYRQDPGQGLRLIYYSQIVNDFQKGDIAEGYSVSREKKESFPLTVTSAQKNPTAFYLCASKDFLASGANVLTFGAGSRLTVL.

The V gene is TRBV5-1, the J gene TRBJ2-7, with D maybe TRBD2 (5 bases). V was shortened by 0 bases and J by 0 bases, with 10 bases between the two germline ends. Germline values: CDR1 SGHRS, CDR2 YFSETQ. The CDR3 spans 15 residues. CDR3 in amino acids: CASSLELESSYEQYF. The CDR3, as DNA: TGCGCCAGCAGCTTGGAACTAGAGAGCTCCTACGAGCAGTACTTC.

The V and J genes are TRBV3-1 (or the pseudogene TRBV3-2) and TRBJ1-1; no definite D call. V was trimmed by 2 bases and J by 0 bases, leaving 10 bases between them. The CDR3 has 15 amino acids. Germline V CDR1 and CDR2: LGHDT, YNNKEL (reference sequence). The CDR3 region has the DNA TGTGCCAGCAGCCAAATAGGCAGGTTGAACACTGAAGCTTTCTTT. This translates into CASSQIGRLNTEAFF.

The V and J genes are TRBV28 and TRBJ1-3, with a weak D call TRBD1 (6 bases). Per the germline V gene, CDR1 is MDHEN and CDR2 is SYDVKM. V gave up 2 bases and J gave up 4 bases, with 12 bases separating them. CDR3 length: 15 residues. DNA of the CDR3: TGTGCCAGCAGTTTACCCGGGACAAGAGGAAACACCATATATTTT. Translating it yields CASSLPGTRGNTIYF.

This clone occurred a few times. The chain has TRBV13 and TRBJ2-5; 11 bases fit TRBD2. V lost 4 bases, J lost 4 bases, and 8 bases stayed unmatched. Per germline, CDR1 PRHDT and CDR2 FYEKMQ (reference sequence). The CDR3 spans 16 residues. The CDR3 loop reads CASSSQGTSGTETQYF. In DNA, the CDR3 is TGTGCCAGCAGCTCGCAAGGGACTAGCGGAACAGAGACCCAGTACTTC.

Only one count was recorded for this clone. The rearrangement joins TRBV5-1 to TRBJ2-1, with TRBD2 matching over 8 bases. Per the germline V gene, CDR1 is SGHRS and CDR2 is YFSETQ. Losses at the gene ends were 7 bases for V and 6 bases for J; bases not matched to a gene: 15. This CDR3 has 16 amino acids. CDR3 amino acids: CASHTQETSESNEQFF. CDR3 nucleotide sequence: TGCGCCAGCCATACCCAAGAGACTAGCGAATCCAATGAGCAGTTCTTC.

The chain is built from TRBV4-1 and TRBJ2-1, with a possible D match to TRBD2 (5 bases). The CDR3 spans 15 residues. Germline V CDR1 and CDR2: MGHRA, YSYEKL. The germline V and J ends were trimmed by 1 base and 9 bases, with 16 bases remaining between them. The CDR3 loop is CASSQGLGVFVEQFF. CDR3 DNA sequence: TGCGCCAGCAGCCAAGGACTCGGGGTATTTGTTGAGCAGTTCTTC.

This clone was recorded once. V is TRBV10-3 and J is TRBJ2-1; 10 bases fit TRBD2. V lost 0 bases, J lost 3 bases, and 5 bases stayed unmatched. This CDR3 is built from 17 residues. The germline CDR1 and CDR2 sequences are ENHRY and SYGVKD. CDR3 protein: CAISESQSSGSYNEQFF. The CDR3 nucleotides read TGTGCCATCAGTGAGTCACAATCTAGCGGGAGCTACAATGAGCAGTTCTTC.

To note about this clone: One end of the junction varies from germline; a read error may be responsible. This chain uses TRBV7-9 with TRBJ1-2; unclear D gene. The CDR3 sequence is 13 residues long. From germline, CDR1 is SEHNR and CDR2 FQNEAQ (reference sequence). The CDR3 loop reads CASSLDGVDAGSF. The CDR3 DNA is TGTGCCAGCAGCTTAGACGGTGTGGACGCCGGGTCCTTC.

This chain connects TRBV6-5 to TRBJ1-5; D call uncertain. This CDR3 has 15 residues. V was trimmed by 4 bases and J by 2 bases, leaving 12 bases between them. Per the germline V gene, CDR1 is MNHEY and CDR2 is SVGAGI. The CDR3 region is CASSLTVPGNQPQHF. The CDR3 bases are TGTGCCAGCAGTTTGACGGTGCCGGGCAATCAGCCCCAGCATTTT.

This clone was seen only once. The chain recombines TRBV7-9 with TRBJ2-7, with 9 bases fitting TRBD2. The germline V gene has CDR1 SEHNR and CDR2 FQNEAQ (reference sequence). After removal of 0 bases from V and 3 bases from J, the junction contained 6 bases not matched to a gene. The CDR3 extends over 16 amino acids. CDR3 coding DNA: TGTGCCAGCAGCTTAGCTGGTCTTAGCGGGAGCTACGAGCAGTACTTC. Protein sequence: CASSLAGLSGSYEQYF.

In its sample, this clone was seen once. The V gene is TRBV7-8, the J gene TRBJ1-1; D is undetermined. V lost 3 bases and J lost 6, with 14 bases in between. The CDR3 runs to 14 residues. CDR1 SGHVS and CDR2 FQNEAQ come from the germline V gene. CDR3 protein: CASSFGPAEAEAFF. CDR3 bases: TGTGCCAGCAGCTTCGGCCCGGCAGAGGCTGAAGCTTTCTTT.

This clone was picked up one time. The chain carries TRBV7-2 and TRBJ1-1, with D unresolved. Deletions cut 5 bases from V and 6 bases from J, with 16 bases between. Germline CDR1 SGHTA, CDR2 FQGNSA. The CDR3 has 14 amino acids. CDR3: CASSIQSYSAEAFF. CDR3 sequence (DNA): TGTGCCAGCAGCATCCAGTCCTACAGTGCTGAAGCTTTCTTT.

The gene calls are TRBV5-1 and TRBJ1-2; D may be TRBD1 (5 bases). From germline, CDR1 is SGHRS and CDR2 YFSETQ. The length of the CDR3 is 13 residues. The ends were cut back, 0 bases at V and 2 bases at J, with 5 bases in the middle. CDR3 sequence reads: CASSLEGNYGYTF. DNA for the CDR3: TGCGCCAGCAGCTTGGAGGGGAACTATGGCTACACCTTC. Complete variable domain (other parts from reference TRBV5-1 and TRBJ1-2): KAGVTQTPRYLIKTRGQQVTLSCSPISGHRSVSWYQQTPGQGLQFLFEYFSETQRNKGNFPGRFSGRQFSNSRSEMNVSTLELGDSALYLCASSLEGNYGYTFGSGTRLTVV.